Following are 26 T cell receptor beta chains from one sample sequenced in a study of blood T cell repertoires in COVID-19. Data came from immunoSEQ multiplex PCR; TCRdb stores just in-frame clones and leaves some out. The sample holds about 130,000 clones, about 80% seen once. Sequenced input: peripheral blood. The source is an elderly woman with acute or convalescent COVID-19.

This clone has just a few counts. This chain uses TRBV4-3 with TRBJ2-7; the match to TRBD1 covers 9 bases. The CDR3 length is 16 residues. The ends lost 3 bases at V and 6 bases at J; junction bases unmatched: 12. Per germline, CDR1 LGHNA and CDR2 YSLEER. In DNA form, the CDR3 reads TGCGCCAGCAGCCACGAGAAACCGGGACAGGGAAGCGAGCAGTACTTC. This sequence encodes CASSHEKPGQGSEQYF.

A few counts support this clone. The V gene is TRBV11-2, the J gene TRBJ2-1; weak D call: TRBD2 (6 bases). Germline V gene lookup returns CDR1 SGHAT and CDR2 FQNNGV. Trimming stripped 1 base from V and 9 bases from J, with 7 bases between. There are 12 residues in the CDR3. CDR3: CASSLGSGEQFF. In DNA, the CDR3 is TGTGCCAGCAGCTTAGGTAGCGGTGAGCAGTTCTTC.

V usage is TRBV2 and J usage is TRBJ1-2; D perhaps matches TRBD1 (5 bases). The CDR3 contains 15 residues. V lost 5 bases and J 3 bases, leaving 16 bases between the germline ends. Germline V gives CDR1 SNHLY, CDR2 FYNNEI. CDR3 DNA sequence: TGTGCCAGCAGTCTCTTAGGGGCGGGGGACTATGGCTACACCTTC. Translating gives CASSLLGAGDYGYTF.

The V and J genes are TRBV6-5 and TRBJ2-7; tentative D call: TRBD2 (6 bases). V lost 5 bases to trimming and J lost 2 bases, with 16 bases between them. The CDR3 is 15 amino acids. Germline CDR1 reads MNHEY; CDR2 reads SVGAGI. CDR3: CASSLRGGPAYEQYF. CDR3 sequence (DNA): TGTGCCAGCAGTCTCCGGGGAGGCCCAGCCTACGAGCAGTACTTC.

V usage is TRBV10-3 and J usage is TRBJ1-1, with 8 bases that match TRBD1. Germline V CDR1 and CDR2: ENHRY, SYGVKD. The trim removed 4 bases at V and 5 bases at J, leaving 3 bases unmatched. The CDR3 extends over 13 amino acids. CDR3 loop: CAISATGATEAFF. The CDR3 DNA reads TGTGCCATCAGTGCGACAGGGGCGACTGAAGCTTTCTTT.

The gene calls are TRBV5-6 and TRBJ1-5; possible D gene TRBD1, 5 bases. Per germline, CDR1 SGHDT and CDR2 YYEEEE. V lost 1 base, J lost 3 bases, and 11 bases lay in between. The CDR3 is made up of 15 amino acids. CDR3 sequence (DNA): TGTGCCAGCAGCTTGCGTCAGGGAAACAATCAGCCCCAGCATTTT. It yields the protein CASSLRQGNNQPQHF.

V is TRBV9 and J is TRBJ1-4; 8 nucleotides agree with TRBD1. The CDR3 runs 14 residues. Germline CDR1 and CDR2: SGDLS and YYNGEE. The V segment lost 4 bases and the J segment 8 bases; nucleotides outside the gene matches: 7. CDR3 loop: CASSPGQGLEKLFF. CDR3 sequence (DNA): TGTGCCAGCAGCCCCGGACAGGGACTAGAAAAACTGTTTTTT.

The DNA for the CDR3 is TGTGCCATCAGTGCACAGGGTGAAGCCTCCGGCTACACCTTC. It is translated as CAISAQGEASGYTF. The chain employs TRBV10-3 and TRBJ1-2, with TRBD1 as a possible D gene (6 bases). Germline CDR1 and CDR2: ENHRY and SYGVKD. The CDR3 is 14 residues long. The V end lost 4 bases, the J end lost 8 bases, and 17 bases lay between the germline ends.

The J gene is TRBJ1-1, the V gene TRBV10-3, with 9 bases matching TRBD1. The V gene end was trimmed by 5 bases and the J gene end by 2 bases; junction bases not matched to a gene: 3. Germline-derived CDR1 and CDR2 are ENHRY and SYGVKD. The CDR3 consists of 14 residues. The CDR3 reads CAISPDRGNTEAFF. The CDR3 bases are TGTGCCATCAGTCCGGACAGGGGAAACACTGAAGCTTTCTTT.

V is TRBV20-1 and J is TRBJ1-2; D gene unclear. The length of the CDR3 is 12 residues. Trimming left V 3 bases short and J 2 bases short, with 7 bases between. Germline V gene sequence: CDR1 DFQATT, CDR2 SNEGSKA (reference sequence). The DNA for the CDR3 is TGCAGTGCTAGTGAACAGAACTATGGCTACACCTTC. It yields the protein CSASEQNYGYTF.

This clone came up a few times. The rearrangement links TRBV4-1 to TRBJ2-3, with 13 bases aligning to TRBD2. The ends lost 4 bases at V and 1 base at J; junction bases unmatched: 2. CDR1 MGHRA and CDR2 YSYEKL come from the germline V gene. CDR3 length: 16 residues. CDR3 amino acids: CASSPGLAGGTDTQYF. The CDR3 coding sequence is TGCGCCAGCAGCCCCGGACTAGCGGGGGGCACAGATACGCAGTATTTT.

This chain connects TRBV7-2 to TRBJ1-5; D not certain. The CDR3 is made up of 14 amino acids. Germline values: CDR1 SGHTA, CDR2 FQGNSA. Deletions cut 3 bases from V and 0 bases from J, with 6 bases between. CDR3 nucleotide sequence: TGTGCCAGCAGCTTGGGCGTTAGCAATCAGCCCCAGCATTTT. The encoded protein is CASSLGVSNQPQHF. Filled out from reference TRBV7-2 and TRBJ1-5, the complete variable domain reads GAGVSQSPSNKVTEKGKDVELRCDPISGHTALYWYRQSLGQGLEFLIYFQGNSAPDKSGLPSDRFSAERTGGSVSTLTIQRTQQEDSAVYLCASSLGVSNQPQHFGDGTRLSIL.

The rearrangement links TRBV6-5 to TRBJ1-3; 9 bases are a match to TRBD1. Germline CDR1 is MNHEY and CDR2 is SVGAGI. The CDR3 has 15 residues. Unmatched junction bases numbered 2, after V lost 2 bases and J lost 3 bases. This CDR3 is CASSYGTGFGNTIYF. The CDR3 DNA follows: TGTGCCAGCAGTTACGGGACAGGGTTTGGAAACACCATATATTTT.

In this sample, this clone turned up a few times. This sample includes further DNA sequences coding for the same CDR3. This chain uses TRBV5-1 with TRBJ1-1; 8 nucleotides agree with TRBD1. Germline V gives CDR1 SGHRS, CDR2 YFSETQ. The CDR3 extends over 13 amino acids. Trimming cost V 4 bases and J 7 bases; bases outside gene matches: 6. Here the CDR3 reads CASSLGQGDEAFF. For the CDR3, the DNA is TGCGCCAGCAGCCTTGGACAGGGCGATGAAGCTTTCTTT. Together with reference TRBV5-1 and TRBJ1-1, the CDR3 gives the full variable domain: KAGVTQTPRYLIKTRGQQVTLSCSPISGHRSVSWYQQTPGQGLQFLFEYFSETQRNKGNFPGRFSGRQFSNSRSEMNVSTLELGDSALYLCASSLGQGDEAFFGQGTRLTVV.

Here the CDR3 DNA reads TGCGCCAGCGGGCTTCTCGGAACCGAGTCGGCTGGCTACACCTTC. It yields the protein CASGLLGTESAGYTF. The chain has TRBV10-2 and TRBJ1-2; D is unresolved. Germline values: CDR1 WSHSY, CDR2 SAAADI. Trimming cost V 8 bases and J 7 bases, with 23 bases left between them. The CDR3 contains 15 residues.

This sequence joins TRBV12-3 or TRBV12-4 and TRBJ1-2; TRBD1 matches at 7 bases. The trim removed 10 bases at V and 4 bases at J, leaving 6 bases unmatched. CDR3 length: 12 residues. CDR3 sequence (DNA): TGTGCCACCACAGGGGTCGGCTATGGCTACACCTTC. Translated: CATTGVGYGYTF.

The gene calls are TRBV5-1 and TRBJ2-5; 13 nucleotides match TRBD2. This CDR3 comprises 15 residues. J was trimmed by 5 bases and V by 7 bases; bases with no gene match: 8. Germline CDR1 reads SGHRS; CDR2 reads YFSETQ. CDR3 protein: CASSQLGLAGETQYF. The CDR3, as DNA: TGCGCCAGCTCCCAATTGGGACTAGCGGGGGAGACCCAGTACTTC.

In its sample, this clone was seen a few times. J is TRBJ1-1 and V is TRBV12-3 or TRBV12-4, with D unclear. V was cut by 5 bases and J by 3 bases, with 7 bases left in between. The CDR3 covers 12 residues. CDR3 region: CASSAEDTEAFF. As DNA, the CDR3 is TGTGCCAGCAGTGCGGAGGACACTGAAGCTTTCTTT.

The chain combines TRBV5-5 with TRBJ2-3; D is perhaps TRBD1 (5 bases). Germline V gives CDR1 SGHKS, CDR2 YYEKEE (reference sequence). V lost 3 bases and J 6 bases, leaving 14 bases between the germline ends. This CDR3 contains 14 residues. The CDR3, as DNA: TGTGCCAGCAGCTACGACAGAGTTGGGGATACGCAGTATTTT. Residues: CASSYDRVGDTQYF.

This clone was seen a few times. The gene calls are TRBV9 and TRBJ2-7; 11 positions match TRBD2. This CDR3 has 15 residues. Germline V gene lookup returns CDR1 SGDLS and CDR2 YYNGEE. The J segment lost 5 bases and the V segment lost 4 bases, leaving 8 bases of the junction unmatched. The CDR3 sequence: CASSSSTSGAHEQYF. The CDR3 DNA is TGTGCCAGCAGCTCTTCGACTAGCGGGGCCCACGAGCAGTACTTC.

The V gene is TRBV6-5, the J gene TRBJ1-2; possibly TRBD1 for D (6 bases). Trimming removed 5 bases at V and 6 bases at J, with 19 bases between. The CDR3 contains 15 residues. Germline V gene lookup returns CDR1 MNHEY and CDR2 SVGAGI. Written as DNA, the CDR3 is TGTGCCAGCAGTAGCCCAAAGAACAGGGAGAATGGCTACACCTTC. Translating gives CASSSPKNRENGYTF.

The CDR3 spells CASSLTPQGLGYTF. The CDR3 DNA is TGTGCCAGCAGCTTAACTCCACAGGGTTTGGGCTACACCTTC. The V and J genes are TRBV7-3 and TRBJ1-2, with D perhaps matching TRBD1 (6 bases). Trimming shortened V by 0 bases and J by 8 bases, and 13 bases separated the two germline ends. The CDR3 contains 14 residues. Germline loops: CDR1 SGHTA, CDR2 FQGTGA.

V and J are TRBV4-1 and TRBJ1-5; D not certain. Trimming shortened V by 1 base and J by 5 bases, and 12 bases separated the two germline ends. The CDR3 has 15 amino acids. Germline CDR1 reads MGHRA; CDR2 reads YSYEKL. For the CDR3, the DNA is TGCGCCAGCAGCCAAGGGCCGGCGAGGGATCAGCCCCAGCATTTT. Its translation: CASSQGPARDQPQHF.

The genes are TRBV30 and TRBJ1-1, with 7 bases aligning to TRBD1. V shed 5 bases and J 0 bases; nucleotides not matched to a gene: 3. Germline V gene lookup returns CDR1 GTSNPN and CDR2 SVGIG (reference sequence). CDR3 size: 13 residues. CDR3 in amino acids: CAWLGQLNTEAFF. CDR3 in DNA: TGTGCCTGGCTGGGACAGTTGAACACTGAAGCTTTCTTT.

The chain has TRBV27 and TRBJ1-6; 11 positions match TRBD1. CDR1 is MNHEY and CDR2 is SMNVEV in the germline V gene (reference sequence). V dropped 6 bases and J dropped 10; count of bases not matched to a gene: 2. The CDR3 totals 13 residues. This CDR3 is CASSRDRGSPLHF. The CDR3 nucleotides read TGTGCCAGCAGCCGGGACAGGGGGTCACCCCTCCACTTT.

This chain uses TRBV5-6 with TRBJ1-2; 7 bases fit TRBD1. Per germline, CDR1 SGHDT and CDR2 YYEEEE. The CDR3 loop spans 13 amino acids. J gave up 6 bases and V 2 bases, and 4 bases lay outside the gene matches. The chain's CDR3 is CASSFGQDNGYTF. DNA for the CDR3: TGTGCCAGCAGCTTCGGACAGGATAATGGCTACACCTTC.